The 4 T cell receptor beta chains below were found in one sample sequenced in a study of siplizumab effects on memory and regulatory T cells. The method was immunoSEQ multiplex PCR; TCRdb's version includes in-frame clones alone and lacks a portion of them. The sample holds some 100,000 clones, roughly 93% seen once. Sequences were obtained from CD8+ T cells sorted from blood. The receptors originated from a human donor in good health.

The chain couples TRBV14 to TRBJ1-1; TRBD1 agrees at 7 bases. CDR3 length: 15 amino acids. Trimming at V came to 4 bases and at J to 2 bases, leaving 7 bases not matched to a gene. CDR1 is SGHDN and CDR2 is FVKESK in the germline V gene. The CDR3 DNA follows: TGTGCCAGCAGCCCGCAACAGGGGCCAAACACTGAAGCTTTCTTT. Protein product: CASSPQQGPNTEAFF.

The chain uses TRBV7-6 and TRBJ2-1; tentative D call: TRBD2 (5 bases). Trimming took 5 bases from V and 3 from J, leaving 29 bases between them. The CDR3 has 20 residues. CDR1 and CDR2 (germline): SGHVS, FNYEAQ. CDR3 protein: CASSPTRLASKLGYYNEQFF. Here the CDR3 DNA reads TGTGCCAGCAGCCCTACCCGGCTAGCCTCAAAGCTCGGGTACTACAATGAGCAGTTCTTC.

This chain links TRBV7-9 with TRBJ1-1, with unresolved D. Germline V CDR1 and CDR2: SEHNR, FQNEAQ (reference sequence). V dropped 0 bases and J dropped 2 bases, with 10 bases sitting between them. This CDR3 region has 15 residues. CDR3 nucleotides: TGTGCCAGCAGCTTAGCCCGACGGACCAACACTGAAGCTTTCTTT. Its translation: CASSLARRTNTEAFF.

This CDR3 is CASSPTGSGTEAFF. The CDR3 DNA reads TGTGCCAGCAGCCCGACAGGGTCTGGCACTGAAGCTTTCTTT. The chain combines TRBV7-3 with TRBJ1-1, with 7 bases identical to TRBD1. The germline gives CDR1 SGHTA, CDR2 FQGTGA. The CDR3 spans 14 residues. J lost 4 bases, V lost 5 bases, and 7 bases had no gene match.